Below, 3 T cell receptor beta chains from the same sample are listed, as sequenced in a study of blood T cell repertoires in COVID-19. TCRdb's copy holds only in-frame clones and misses some; the assay was immunoSEQ multiplex PCR. Among 71,000 or so clones listed, roughly four fifths were seen once. Source material: peripheral blood. Every receptor here comes from a man aged 65 to 85 with acute or convalescent COVID-19.

The rearrangement uses TRBV4-2 and TRBJ2-7, with D possibly being TRBD2 (6 bases). The CDR3 consists of 15 residues. V dropped 1 base and J dropped 5 bases, with 15 bases sitting between them. Germline V gives CDR1 LGHNA, CDR2 YNFKEQ. CDR3 sequence (DNA): TGTGCCAGCAGCCAAGTCGGGAGCGGATCGGACGAGCAGTACTTC. It codes for CASSQVGSGSDEQYF.

The chain couples TRBV4-1 to TRBJ2-6; 8 bases fit TRBD2. With V trimmed by 3 bases and J by 0 bases, 10 bases remained unmatched. The CDR3 length is 19 residues. Germline V CDR1 and CDR2: MGHRA, YSYEKL. CDR3 amino acids: CASSQSGAGASSGANVLTF. The CDR3 DNA follows: TGCGCCAGCAGCCAGAGCGGAGCGGGAGCGAGCTCTGGGGCCAACGTCCTGACTTTC.

The gene calls are TRBV19 and TRBJ2-1; 12 positions agree with TRBD2. With 4 bases clipped from V and 9 bases from J, the junction kept 13 bases outside the gene matches. The germline V gene encodes CDR1 LNHDA and CDR2 SQIVND (reference sequence). The CDR3 covers 17 residues. DNA of the CDR3: TGTGCCAGTAGTACTACCGGACTAGCGGGGCATCGAGGTGAGCAGTTCTTC. It translates to CASSTTGLAGHRGEQFF.